The 10 T cell receptor beta chains given below trace back to one sample, sequenced in a study of circulating and synovial CD4+ cells in juvenile arthritis. Libraries were prepared by immunoSEQ multiplex PCR; TCRdb keeps only in-frame clonotypes and omits some of them. This table holds about 33,000 clones, more than 90% found once. Sequencing input: CD4+ T cells from blood. All receptors come from a human donor with juvenile idiopathic arthritis.

The DNA for the CDR3 is TGTGCCAGCAGCCCCACGGCGGGCCTGGGGGAGCAGTACTTC. It translates to CASSPTAGLGEQYF. The rearrangement links TRBV5-5 to TRBJ2-7; D might be TRBD2 (5 bases). Germline CDR1 and CDR2: SGHKS and YYEKEE (reference sequence). The germline V and J ends were trimmed by 4 bases and 7 bases, with 18 bases remaining between them. This CDR3 region has 14 residues.

V and J are TRBV19 and TRBJ2-2; 9 bases agree with TRBD2. This CDR3 comprises 15 residues. Germline loops: CDR1 LNHDA, CDR2 SQIVND (reference sequence). CDR3 DNA: TGTGCTAGCCAACCGGCTAGCGGGGCCACCGGGGAGCTGTTTTTT. Translation gives CASQPASGATGELFF.

The V call is TRBV7-2, the J call TRBJ1-2, with 10 positions matching TRBD1. Per the germline V gene, CDR1 is SGHTA and CDR2 is FQGNSA. This CDR3 is 14 amino acids long. The junction had 3 bases not matched to a gene; V was cut back by 1 base and J by 7 bases. The CDR3 protein is CASSLGQGAFGYTF. CDR3 sequence (DNA): TGTGCCAGCAGCTTAGGACAGGGGGCGTTTGGCTACACCTTC.

The genes are TRBV4-1 and TRBJ2-4, with D possibly matching TRBD2 (6 bases). The germline gives CDR1 MGHRA, CDR2 YSYEKL. V lost 2 bases and J 0 bases, leaving 11 bases between the germline ends. The length of the CDR3 is 16 residues. The CDR3: CASSQSGTLAKNIQYF. CDR3 nucleotide sequence: TGCGCCAGCAGCCAATCGGGGACTTTAGCCAAAAACATTCAGTACTTC.

This chain links TRBV4-1 with TRBJ2-6; 7 nucleotides line up with TRBD1. The V gene's germline CDR1 is MGHRA and CDR2 YSYEKL. The CDR3 loop spans 18 amino acids. J was trimmed by 0 bases and V by 1 base; bases with no gene match: 6. CDR3 coding DNA: TGCGCCAGCAGCCAAGTGAGGGGACAGCACTCTGGGGCCAACGTCCTGACTTTC. It is translated as CASSQVRGQHSGANVLTF.

The V and J genes are TRBV28 and TRBJ1-2; 8 bases fit TRBD1. The germline V gene has CDR1 MDHEN and CDR2 SYDVKM. V gave up 5 bases and J gave up 2 bases; unmatched junction bases: 4. The CDR3 consists of 14 residues. The CDR3 nucleotides read TGTGCCAGCAGTCCTCGACAGGGGAACTATGGCTACACCTTC. As protein: CASSPRQGNYGYTF.

V and J are TRBV18 and TRBJ1-1; 8 positions match TRBD1. V lost 4 bases, J lost 4 bases, and 5 bases stayed unmatched. CDR1 is KGHSH and CDR2 is LQKENI in the germline V gene. The CDR3 consists of 14 residues. CDR3 protein: CASSRQGWGTEAFF. The CDR3 nucleotides read TGTGCCAGCTCACGACAGGGGTGGGGCACTGAAGCTTTCTTT.

J is TRBJ2-5 and V is TRBV27; 7 bases map to TRBD1. Germline-derived CDR1 and CDR2 are MNHEY and SMNVEV (reference sequence). With 7 bases clipped from V and 3 bases from J, the junction kept 14 bases outside the gene matches. This CDR3 spans 16 amino acids. The CDR3 region is CASTSFVQGVKETQYF. In DNA form, the CDR3 reads TGTGCCAGCACCTCGTTTGTGCAGGGGGTTAAAGAGACCCAGTACTTC.

The chain uses TRBV14 and TRBJ1-2; 8 bases align to TRBD1. The CDR3 sequence is 14 residues long. V dropped 0 bases and J dropped 8; count of bases not matched to a gene: 5. In germline, CDR1 is SGHDN, CDR2 FVKESK. The CDR3 region is CASSQEAGGFGYTF. CDR3 in DNA: TGTGCCAGCAGCCAAGAGGCAGGGGGCTTCGGCTACACCTTC.

The V call is TRBV4-3, the J call TRBJ2-3; 11 bases match TRBD2. The CDR3 is 19 amino acids. Germline V gene lookup returns CDR1 LGHNA and CDR2 YSLEER. V was clipped by 3 bases and J by 3 bases; unmatched bases: 14. CDR3 loop: CASSQGYMVAGGRTDTQYF. The CDR3 nucleotides are TGCGCCAGCAGCCAGGGTTATATGGTAGCGGGGGGGCGAACAGATACGCAGTATTTT.